In its sample, the clone carrying this T cell receptor (beta chain) was seen many times. Its antigen is still unknown. The sample is drawn from a study of neurological immune-mediated disorders. Study results and caveats: Private repertoires in all groups were suggested by the finding that expanded clones across subjects shared no CDR3 amino acid sequences. There was no clinical or MRI feature that showed an association with the multiple sclerosis repertoire cluster.

The method for making cDNA was 5'RACE, and it used 10-nucleotide random UMIs. TCRdb reanalysed the 5' RACE reads using MiXCR and keeps one entry per CDR3 protein. The sample carries around 64,000 distinct CDR3 sequences, approximately 3.4% recorded once. The CDR3 loop spans 15 amino acids. Looked up from germline, CDR1 is MNHNS and CDR2 is SASEGT. The germline V and J ends were trimmed by 3 bases and 4 bases, with 15 bases remaining between them. The chain combines TRBV6-1 with TRBJ1-2, with a weak D call TRBD1 (6 bases). The sequenced sample was PBMCs. The receptor was isolated from a woman between 45 and 60 years old with multiple sclerosis. The CDR3 nucleotides are TGTGCCAGCAGTGACTCCGGGACACGGATCTATGGCTACACCTTC. Translating gives CASSDSGTRIYGYTF.